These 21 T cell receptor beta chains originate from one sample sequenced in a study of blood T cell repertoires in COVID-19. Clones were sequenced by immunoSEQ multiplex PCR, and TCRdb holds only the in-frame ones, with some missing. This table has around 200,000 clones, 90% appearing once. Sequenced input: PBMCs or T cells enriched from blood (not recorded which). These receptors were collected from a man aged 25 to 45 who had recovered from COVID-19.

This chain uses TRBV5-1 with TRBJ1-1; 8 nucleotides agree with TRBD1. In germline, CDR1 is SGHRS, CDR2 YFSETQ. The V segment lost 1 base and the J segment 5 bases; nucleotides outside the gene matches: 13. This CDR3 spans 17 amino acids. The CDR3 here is CASSLHRTGKGGTEAFF. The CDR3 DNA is TGCGCCAGCAGCTTGCACCGGACAGGGAAGGGGGGAACTGAAGCTTTCTTT.

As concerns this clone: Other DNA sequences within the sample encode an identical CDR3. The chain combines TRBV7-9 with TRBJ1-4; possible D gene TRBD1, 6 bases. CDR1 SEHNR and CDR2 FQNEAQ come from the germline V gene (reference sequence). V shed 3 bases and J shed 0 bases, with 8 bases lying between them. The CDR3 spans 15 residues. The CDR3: CASSFPGATNEKLFF. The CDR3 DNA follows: TGTGCCAGCAGCTTTCCAGGGGCAACTAATGAAAAACTGTTTTTT.

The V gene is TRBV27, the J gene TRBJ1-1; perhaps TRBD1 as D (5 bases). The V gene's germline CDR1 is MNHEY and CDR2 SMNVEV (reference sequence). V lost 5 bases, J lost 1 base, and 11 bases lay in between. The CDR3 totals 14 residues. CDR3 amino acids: CASSNGDRNTEAFF. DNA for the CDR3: TGTGCCAGCAGTAACGGTGACAGGAACACTGAAGCTTTCTTT.

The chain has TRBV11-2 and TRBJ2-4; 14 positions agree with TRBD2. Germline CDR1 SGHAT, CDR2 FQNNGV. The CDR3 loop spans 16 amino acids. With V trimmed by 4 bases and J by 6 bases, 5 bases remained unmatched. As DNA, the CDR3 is TGTGCCAGCAGCTCGGGACTAGCGGGAGAGGGAAACATTCAGTACTTC. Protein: CASSSGLAGEGNIQYF.

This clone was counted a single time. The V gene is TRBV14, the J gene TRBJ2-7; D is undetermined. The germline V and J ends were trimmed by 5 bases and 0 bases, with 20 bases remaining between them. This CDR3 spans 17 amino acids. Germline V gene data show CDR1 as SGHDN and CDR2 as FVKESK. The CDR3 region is CASSEARSVGNSYEQYF. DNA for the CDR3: TGTGCCAGCAGCGAAGCCCGCAGTGTGGGCAACTCCTACGAGCAGTACTTC.

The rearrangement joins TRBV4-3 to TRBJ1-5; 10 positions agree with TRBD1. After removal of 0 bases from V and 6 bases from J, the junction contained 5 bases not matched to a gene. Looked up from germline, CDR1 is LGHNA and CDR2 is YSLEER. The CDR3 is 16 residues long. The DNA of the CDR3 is TGCGCCAGCAGCCAAGATGTAGGACAGGGGGGTCAGCCCCAGCATTTT. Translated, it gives CASSQDVGQGGQPQHF.

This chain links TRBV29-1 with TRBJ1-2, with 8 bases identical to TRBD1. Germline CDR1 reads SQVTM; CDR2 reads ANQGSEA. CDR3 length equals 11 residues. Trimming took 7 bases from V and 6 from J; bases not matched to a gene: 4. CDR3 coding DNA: TGCAGCGCCGGACAGGGCGATGGCTACACCTTC. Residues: CSAGQGDGYTF.

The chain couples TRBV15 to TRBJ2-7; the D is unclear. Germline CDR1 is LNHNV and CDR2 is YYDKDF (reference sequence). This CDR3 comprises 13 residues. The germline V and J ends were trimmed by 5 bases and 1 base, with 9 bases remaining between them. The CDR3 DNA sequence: TGTGCCACCAGCGCCAGGATTTCCTACGAGCAGTACTTC. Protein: CATSARISYEQYF.

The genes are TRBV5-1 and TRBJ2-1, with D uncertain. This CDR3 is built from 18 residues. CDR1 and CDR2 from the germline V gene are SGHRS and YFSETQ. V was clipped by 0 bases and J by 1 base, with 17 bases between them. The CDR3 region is CASSLVPSGARSYNEQFF. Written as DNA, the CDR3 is TGCGCCAGCAGCTTGGTCCCGTCTGGAGCGAGATCCTACAATGAGCAGTTCTTC. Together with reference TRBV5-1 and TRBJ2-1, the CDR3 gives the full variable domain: KAGVTQTPRYLIKTRGQQVTLSCSPISGHRSVSWYQQTPGQGLQFLFEYFSETQRNKGNFPGRFSGRQFSNSRSEMNVSTLELGDSALYLCASSLVPSGARSYNEQFFGPGTRLTVL.

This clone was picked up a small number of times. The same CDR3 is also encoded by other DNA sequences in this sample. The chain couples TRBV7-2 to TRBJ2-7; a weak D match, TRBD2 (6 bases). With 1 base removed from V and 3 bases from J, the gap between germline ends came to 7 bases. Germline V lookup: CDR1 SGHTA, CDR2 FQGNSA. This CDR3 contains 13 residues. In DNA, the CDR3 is TGTGCCAGCAGCTTAGGGAGGGGCTACGAGCAGTACTTC. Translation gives CASSLGRGYEQYF.

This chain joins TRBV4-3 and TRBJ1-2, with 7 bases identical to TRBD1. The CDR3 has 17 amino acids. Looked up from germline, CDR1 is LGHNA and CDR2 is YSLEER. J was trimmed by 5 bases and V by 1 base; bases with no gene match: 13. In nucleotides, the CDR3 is TGCGCCAGCAGCCAAGTAACGTCAGCACAGGGGAGTTATGGCTACACCTTC. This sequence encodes CASSQVTSAQGSYGYTF.

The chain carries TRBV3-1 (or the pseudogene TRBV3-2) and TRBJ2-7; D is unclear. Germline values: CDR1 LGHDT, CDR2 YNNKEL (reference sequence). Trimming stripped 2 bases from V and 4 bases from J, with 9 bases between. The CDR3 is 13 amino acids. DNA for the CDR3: TGTGCCAGCAGCCAAACCCTAATATACGAGCAGTACTTC. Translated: CASSQTLIYEQYF.

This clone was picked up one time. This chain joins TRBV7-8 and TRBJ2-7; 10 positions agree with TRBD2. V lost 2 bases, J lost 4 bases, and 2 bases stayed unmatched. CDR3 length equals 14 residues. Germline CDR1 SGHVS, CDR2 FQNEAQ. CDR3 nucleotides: TGTGCCAGCAGCTTAAATAGCGGGAGGTACGAGCAGTACTTC. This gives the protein CASSLNSGRYEQYF.

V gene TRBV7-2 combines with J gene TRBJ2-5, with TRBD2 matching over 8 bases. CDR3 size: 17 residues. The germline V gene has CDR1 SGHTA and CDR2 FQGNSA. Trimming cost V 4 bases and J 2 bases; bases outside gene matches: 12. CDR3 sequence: CASSSGQAGDIQETQYF. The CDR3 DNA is TGTGCCAGCAGCTCGGGACAAGCGGGGGATATTCAAGAGACCCAGTACTTC.

CDR3 nucleotides: TGTGCCTGGAGTGTAGATGGGGGGAATCAGCCCCAGCATTTT. This translates into CAWSVDGGNQPQHF. The V and J genes are TRBV30 and TRBJ1-5, with a weak D call TRBD1 (5 bases). Germline CDR1 and CDR2: GTSNPN and SVGIG (reference sequence). This CDR3 comprises 14 residues. With 0 bases removed from V and 4 bases from J, the gap between germline ends came to 10 bases.

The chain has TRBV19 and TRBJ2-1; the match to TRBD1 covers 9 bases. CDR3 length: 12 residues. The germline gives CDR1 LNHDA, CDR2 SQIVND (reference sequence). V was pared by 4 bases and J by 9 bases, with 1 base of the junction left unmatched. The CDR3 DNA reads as TGTGCCAGTAGTAAGACAGGGGGTGAGCAGTTCTTC. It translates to CASSKTGGEQFF.

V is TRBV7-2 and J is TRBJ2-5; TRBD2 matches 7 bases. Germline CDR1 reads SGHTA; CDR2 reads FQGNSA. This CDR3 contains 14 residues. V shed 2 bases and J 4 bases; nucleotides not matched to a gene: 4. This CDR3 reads CASSLPSGTETQYF. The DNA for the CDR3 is TGTGCCAGCAGCTTACCTAGCGGTACAGAGACCCAGTACTTC.

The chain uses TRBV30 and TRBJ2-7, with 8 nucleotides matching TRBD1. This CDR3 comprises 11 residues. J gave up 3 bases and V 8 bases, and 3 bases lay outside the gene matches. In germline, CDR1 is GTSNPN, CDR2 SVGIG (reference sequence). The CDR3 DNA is TGTGCCACGACAGGGGACTACGAGCAGTACTTC. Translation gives CATTGDYEQYF.

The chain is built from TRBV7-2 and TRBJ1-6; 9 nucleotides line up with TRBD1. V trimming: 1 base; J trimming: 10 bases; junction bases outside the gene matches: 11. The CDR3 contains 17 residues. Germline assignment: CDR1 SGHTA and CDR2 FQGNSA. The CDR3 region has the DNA TGTGCCAGCAGCTTAGGGACAGGGGTCCTATCTCCCTCACCCCTCCACTTT. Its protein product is CASSLGTGVLSPSPLHF. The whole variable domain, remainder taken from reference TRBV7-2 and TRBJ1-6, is GAGVSQSPSNKVTEKGKDVELRCDPISGHTALYWYRQSLGQGLEFLIYFQGNSAPDKSGLPSDRFSAERTGGSVSTLTIQRTQQEDSAVYLCASSLGTGVLSPSPLHFGNGTRLTVT.

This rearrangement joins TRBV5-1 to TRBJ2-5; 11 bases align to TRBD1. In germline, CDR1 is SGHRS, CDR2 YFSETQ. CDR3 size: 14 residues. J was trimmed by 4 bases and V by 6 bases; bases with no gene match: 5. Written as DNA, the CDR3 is TGCGCCAGCAACGAGGACAGGGGGCGAGAGACCCAGTACTTC. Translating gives CASNEDRGRETQYF.

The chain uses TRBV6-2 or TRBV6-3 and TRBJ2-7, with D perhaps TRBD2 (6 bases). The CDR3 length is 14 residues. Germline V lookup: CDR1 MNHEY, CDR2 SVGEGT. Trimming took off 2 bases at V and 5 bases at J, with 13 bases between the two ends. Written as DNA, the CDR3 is TGTGCCAGCAGTTACGGGAGGTACCTCGACGAGCAGTACTTC. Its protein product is CASSYGRYLDEQYF.